These 2 T cell receptor beta chains were sequenced from one sample in a study of cytomegalovirus exposure and HLA in healthy donors. PCR amplification relied on 60 Vbeta primers (plus 13 Jbeta primers). The assay was immunoSEQ multiplex PCR, and TCRdb's table has in-frame clones only and misses some. The table includes around 250,000 clones, approximately 81% detected once. Sequencing used PBMCs. Receptors originate from a woman aged 55-70 years in good health and CMV-seropositive.

This chain uses TRBV14 with TRBJ2-7, with unresolved D. The germline V gene has CDR1 SGHDN and CDR2 FVKESK. V was shortened by 2 bases and J by 0 bases, with 5 bases between the two germline ends. CDR3 length: 13 amino acids. This CDR3 is CASSQSGSYEQYF. CDR3 coding DNA: TGTGCCAGCAGCCAATCAGGCTCCTACGAGCAGTACTTC.

This clone was seen only a few times. Here the CDR3 DNA reads TGTGCCAGCATCTTAGGACAGGGGCTAGGGGCTTTCTTT. This gives the protein CASILGQGLGAFF. The chain carries TRBV6-1 and TRBJ1-1, with TRBD1 identical over 9 bases. Germline CDR1 and CDR2: MNHNS and SASEGT. CDR3 size: 13 residues. V was pared by 7 bases and J by 11 bases, with 11 bases of the junction left unmatched.